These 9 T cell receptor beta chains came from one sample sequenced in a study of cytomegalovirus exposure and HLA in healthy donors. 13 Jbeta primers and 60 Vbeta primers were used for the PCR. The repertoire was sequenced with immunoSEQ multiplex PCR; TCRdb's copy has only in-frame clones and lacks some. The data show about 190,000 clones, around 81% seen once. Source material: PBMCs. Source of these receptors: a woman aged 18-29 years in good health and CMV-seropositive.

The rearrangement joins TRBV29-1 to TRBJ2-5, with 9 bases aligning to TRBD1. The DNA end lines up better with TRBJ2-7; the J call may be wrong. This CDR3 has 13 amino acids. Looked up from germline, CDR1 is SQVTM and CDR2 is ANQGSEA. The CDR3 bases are TGCAGCGGGGGGGGACAGGGAGTAAACGAGCAGTACTTC. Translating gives CSGGGQGVNEQYF.

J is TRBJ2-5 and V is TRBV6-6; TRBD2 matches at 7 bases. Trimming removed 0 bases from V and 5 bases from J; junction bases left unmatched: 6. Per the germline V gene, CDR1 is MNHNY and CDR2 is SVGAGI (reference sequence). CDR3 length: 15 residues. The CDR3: CASSYSGRGKETQYF. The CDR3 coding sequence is TGTGCCAGCAGTTACTCGGGGCGGGGGAAGGAGACCCAGTACTTC.

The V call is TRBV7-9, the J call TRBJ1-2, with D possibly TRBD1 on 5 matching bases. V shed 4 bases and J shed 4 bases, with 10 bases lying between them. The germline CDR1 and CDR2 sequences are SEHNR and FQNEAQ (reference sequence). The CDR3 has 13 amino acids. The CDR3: CASSSGLSYGYTF. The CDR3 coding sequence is TGTGCCAGCAGCTCGGGACTTTCCTATGGCTACACCTTC. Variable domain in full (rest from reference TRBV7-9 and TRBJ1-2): DTGVSQNPRHKITKRGQNVTFRCDPISEHNRLYWYRQTLGQGPEFLTYFQNEAQLEKSRLLSDRFSAERPKGSFSTLEIQRTEQGDSAMYLCASSSGLSYGYTFGSGTRLTVV.

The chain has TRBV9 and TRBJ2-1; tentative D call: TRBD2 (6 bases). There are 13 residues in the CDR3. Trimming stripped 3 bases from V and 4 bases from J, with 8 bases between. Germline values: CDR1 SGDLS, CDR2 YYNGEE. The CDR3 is CASSAGTYNEQFF. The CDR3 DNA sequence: TGTGCCAGCAGCGCCGGGACTTACAATGAGCAGTTCTTC.

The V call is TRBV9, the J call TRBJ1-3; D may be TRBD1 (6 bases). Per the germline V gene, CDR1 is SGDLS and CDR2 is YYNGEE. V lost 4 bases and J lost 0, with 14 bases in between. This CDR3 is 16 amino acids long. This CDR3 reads CASSTVTGLSGNTIYF. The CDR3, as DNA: TGTGCCAGCAGCACCGTTACAGGGCTCTCTGGAAACACCATATATTTT.

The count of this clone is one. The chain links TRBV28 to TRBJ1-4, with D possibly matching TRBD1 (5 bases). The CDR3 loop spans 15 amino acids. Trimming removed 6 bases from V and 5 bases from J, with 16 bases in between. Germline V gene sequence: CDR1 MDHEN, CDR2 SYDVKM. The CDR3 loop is CASSPIGVSNEKLFF. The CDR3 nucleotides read TGTGCCAGCAGCCCTATAGGGGTGTCCAATGAAAAACTGTTTTTT.

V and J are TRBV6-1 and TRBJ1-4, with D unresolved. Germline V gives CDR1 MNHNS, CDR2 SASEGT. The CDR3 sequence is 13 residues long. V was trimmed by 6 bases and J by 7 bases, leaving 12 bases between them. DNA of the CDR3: TGTGCCAGCAGGTTAACAGCTGGTGAAAAACTGTTTTTT. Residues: CASRLTAGEKLFF.

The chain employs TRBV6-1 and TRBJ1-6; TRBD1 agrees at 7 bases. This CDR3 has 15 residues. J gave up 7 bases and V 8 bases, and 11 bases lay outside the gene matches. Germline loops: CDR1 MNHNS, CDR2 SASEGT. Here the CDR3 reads CASRYRGGENSPLHF. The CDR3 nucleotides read TGTGCCAGCCGATACAGGGGTGGAGAGAATTCACCCCTCCACTTT.

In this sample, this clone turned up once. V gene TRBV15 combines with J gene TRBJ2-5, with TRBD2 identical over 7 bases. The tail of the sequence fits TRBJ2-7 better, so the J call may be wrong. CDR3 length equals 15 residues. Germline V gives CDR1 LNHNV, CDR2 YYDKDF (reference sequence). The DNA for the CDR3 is TGTGCCACCAGCAGGGCGGGGGTTCTTAGGGACGAGCAGTACTTC. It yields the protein CATSRAGVLRDEQYF.